The 28 T cell receptor beta chains given below trace back to one sample, sequenced in a study of T cell repertoires in ileal Crohn's disease. TCRdb's table, derived via immunoSEQ multiplex PCR, lists solely in-frame clones and lacks some. The data show some 11,000 clones, approximately 79% seen once. Time point defined: neoterminal ileum biopsy at postoperative endoscopy, about 6 months after surgery. Material for sequencing was ileal tissue. The receptors come from an adult with Crohn's disease.

This chain uses TRBV6-6 with TRBJ1-1; D may be TRBD1 (5 bases). V lost 4 bases and J lost 1, with 7 bases in between. CDR3 length equals 13 residues. Germline V gene data show CDR1 as MNHNY and CDR2 as SVGAGI (reference sequence). The CDR3 DNA reads TGTGCCAGCAGTTTGACAGAGAACACTGAAGCTTTCTTT. It translates to CASSLTENTEAFF.

CDR3 in amino acids: CASSPYSRDGYTF. The DNA for the CDR3 is TGTGCCAGCAGCCCCTATTCGAGGGATGGCTACACCTTC. V usage is TRBV5-6 and J usage is TRBJ1-2; no definite D call. Looked up from germline, CDR1 is SGHDT and CDR2 is YYEEEE. Trimming left V 4 bases short and J 6 bases short, with 13 bases between. The CDR3 is made up of 13 amino acids.

V usage is TRBV4-1 and J usage is TRBJ2-7; D call uncertain. CDR3 size: 16 residues. V shed 0 bases and J shed 3 bases, with 15 bases lying between them. The germline V gene has CDR1 MGHRA and CDR2 YSYEKL. The CDR3 sequence is CASSQDGGHRVYEQYF. Written as DNA, the CDR3 is TGCGCCAGCAGCCAAGACGGTGGGCACCGAGTCTACGAGCAGTACTTC.

CDR3 amino acids: CASSEALRGTPLHF. The DNA for the CDR3 is TGTGCCAGCAGTGAAGCGCTTCGGGGGACACCCCTCCACTTT. The chain is built from TRBV2 and TRBJ1-6, with D possibly TRBD1 on 5 matching bases. V gave up 0 bases and J gave up 11 bases, with 11 bases separating them. CDR3 length equals 14 residues. Germline V CDR1 and CDR2: SNHLY, FYNNEI.

This clone was counted a single time. This chain joins TRBV6-1 and TRBJ1-5, with 9 bases lining up with TRBD1. The CDR3 has 13 amino acids. Trimming at V came to 7 bases and at J to 4 bases, leaving 2 bases not matched to a gene. CDR1 and CDR2 (germline): MNHNS, SASEGT. CDR3 bases: TGTGCCAGCAAAGGGACAGGGAATCAGCCCCAGCATTTT. Protein product: CASKGTGNQPQHF.

The V and J genes are TRBV10-3 and TRBJ2-1, with 7 bases aligning to TRBD1. V lost 1 base and J lost 1; bases outside the gene matches: 1. Germline V lookup: CDR1 ENHRY, CDR2 SYGVKD. The length of the CDR3 is 15 residues. The CDR3 coding sequence is TGTGCCATCAGTGAGTGGGGACAGTCCTACAATGAGCAGTTCTTC. Translating it yields CAISEWGQSYNEQFF.

This rearrangement joins TRBV29-1 to TRBJ1-1; D call uncertain. V lost 7 bases and J 0 bases, leaving 12 bases between the germline ends. Germline assignment: CDR1 SQVTM and CDR2 ANQGSEA. The CDR3 loop spans 13 amino acids. The CDR3 protein is CSGAQALNTEAFF. The CDR3 DNA is TGCAGCGGGGCCCAGGCGCTGAACACTGAAGCTTTCTTT.

V usage is TRBV11-2 and J usage is TRBJ1-1; tentative D call: TRBD1 (5 bases). V was cut by 0 bases and J by 1 base, with 12 bases left in between. Looked up from germline, CDR1 is SGHAT and CDR2 is FQNNGV. CDR3 length: 16 amino acids. CDR3: CASSLDLGLANTEAFF. Written as DNA, the CDR3 is TGTGCCAGCAGCTTAGATCTGGGGCTTGCGAACACTGAAGCTTTCTTT.

The chain uses TRBV19 and TRBJ2-7; weak D call: TRBD1 (5 bases). Trimming removed 3 bases from V and 5 bases from J, with 20 bases in between. CDR1 and CDR2 (germline): LNHDA, SQIVND (reference sequence). The CDR3 spans 16 residues. CDR3 amino acids: CASSILVWAGMDEQYF. Written as DNA, the CDR3 is TGTGCCAGTAGTATTCTCGTCTGGGCAGGGATGGACGAGCAGTACTTC.

The V call is TRBV19, the J call TRBJ1-1; D remains unclear. CDR1 is LNHDA, CDR2 SQIVND, per germline (reference sequence). V was pared by 7 bases and J by 7 bases, with 10 bases between. This CDR3 region has 11 residues. CDR3 bases: TGTGCCAGTACTGTTTTCGGTGAAGCTTTCTTT. Its protein is CASTVFGEAFF.

The chain carries TRBV7-9 and TRBJ1-4, with D tentatively TRBD1 (5 bases). Trimming left V 1 base short and J 8 bases short, with 11 bases between. CDR3 length equals 14 residues. In germline, CDR1 is SEHNR, CDR2 FQNEAQ (reference sequence). The CDR3 DNA reads TGTGCCAGCAGCTTAGAGGGGATCGACGAAAAACTGTTTTTT. Protein: CASSLEGIDEKLFF.

The V and J genes are TRBV10-3 and TRBJ1-5, with TRBD1 as a possible D gene (5 bases). Deletions cut 0 bases from V and 0 bases from J, with 12 bases between. CDR1 is ENHRY and CDR2 is SYGVKD in the germline V gene. The length of the CDR3 is 17 residues. This chain's CDR3 is CAISESAGWDSNQPQHF. DNA for the CDR3: TGTGCCATCAGTGAGTCGGCAGGGTGGGATAGCAATCAGCCCCAGCATTTT.

The rearrangement uses TRBV27 and TRBJ1-2; 8 bases are shared with TRBD1. This CDR3 is built from 15 residues. Germline CDR1 is MNHEY and CDR2 is SMNVEV (reference sequence). With 0 bases clipped from V and 8 bases from J, the junction kept 8 bases outside the gene matches. CDR3 nucleotides: TGTGCCAGCAGTTTATCGACGGACAGGGTGGGCGGCTACACCTTC. Translating gives CASSLSTDRVGGYTF.

The chain couples TRBV2 to TRBJ1-1; no reliable D call. Germline-derived CDR1 and CDR2 are SNHLY and FYNNEI. CDR3 length: 15 amino acids. The V end lost 4 bases, the J end lost 0 bases, and 12 bases lay between the germline ends. The CDR3 is CASSALGRLNTEAFF. In nucleotides, the CDR3 is TGTGCCAGCAGTGCCCTGGGCAGATTGAACACTGAAGCTTTCTTT.

This clone appeared once. This chain joins TRBV5-4 and TRBJ1-5; D perhaps matches TRBD1 (6 bases). Germline V CDR1 and CDR2: SGHNT, YYREEE (reference sequence). V dropped 6 bases and J dropped 1 base, with 8 bases sitting between them. There are 13 residues in the CDR3. DNA for the CDR3: TGTGCCAGCACTGGGGGCAGCAATCAGCCCCAGCATTTT. Its protein product is CASTGGSNQPQHF. The full variable domain, rest sourced from reference TRBV5-4 and TRBJ1-5, is ETGVTQSPTHLIKTRGQQVTLRCSSQSGHNTVSWYQQALGQGPQFIFQYYREEENGRGNFPPRFSGLQFPNYSSELNVNALELDDSALYLCASTGGSNQPQHFGDGTRLSIL.

The table lists this clone with a count of one. CDR3 bases: TGTGCCAGCAGTTACTCGGGAGGGGTTCAGCCCCAGCATTTT. It specifies CASSYSGGVQPQHF. The J gene is TRBJ1-5, the V gene TRBV6-5; weak D call: TRBD1 (5 bases). Trimming pared 0 bases from V and 6 bases from J, leaving 9 bases between. The V gene's germline CDR1 is MNHEY and CDR2 SVGAGI. This CDR3 has 14 residues.

The chain joins TRBV5-6 to TRBJ2-5; perhaps TRBD2 as D (6 bases). V shed 0 bases and J shed 4 bases, with 7 bases lying between them. This CDR3 region has 13 residues. Per germline, CDR1 SGHDT and CDR2 YYEEEE. CDR3 protein: CASSLGGGETQYF. In DNA, the CDR3 is TGTGCCAGCAGCTTGGGGGGAGGAGAGACCCAGTACTTC. The full variable domain, completed using reference TRBV5-6 and TRBJ2-5, is DAGVTQSPTHLIKTRGQQVTLRCSPKSGHDTVSWYQQALGQGPQFIFQYYEEEERQRGNFPDRFSGHQFPNYSSELNVNALLLGDSALYLCASSLGGGETQYFGPGTRLLVL.

V is TRBV5-6 and J is TRBJ2-7, with unresolved D. The length of the CDR3 is 12 residues. The germline V gene encodes CDR1 SGHDT and CDR2 YYEEEE. Between the trimmed V and J ends, which lost 3 bases and 3 bases, there was a span of 7 bases. The CDR3 reads CASSSQDYEQYF. The CDR3 coding sequence is TGTGCCAGCAGCTCTCAGGACTACGAGCAGTACTTC.

The rearrangement uses TRBV7-6 and TRBJ1-3; D not certain. Deletions cut 5 bases from V and 6 bases from J, with 8 bases between. CDR1 and CDR2 from the germline V gene are SGHVS and FNYEAQ. CDR3 length equals 12 residues. The CDR3, as DNA: TGTGCCAGCAGCCAAGCTCAAAACACCATATATTTT. Translated: CASSQAQNTIYF. Variable domain in full (rest from reference TRBV7-6 and TRBJ1-3): GAGVSQSPRYKVTKRGQDVALRCDPISGHVSLYWYRQALGQGPEFLTYFNYEAQQDKSGLPNDRFSAERPEGSISTLTIQRTEQRDSAMYRCASSQAQNTIYFGEGSWLTVV.

V gene TRBV25-1 combines with J gene TRBJ2-1, with 7 bases matching TRBD2. Germline trimming cut 5 bases from V and 0 bases from J; bases unmatched to any gene: 7. Germline CDR1 is MGHDK and CDR2 is SYGVNS. The length of the CDR3 is 16 residues. CDR3 bases: TGTGCCAGCAGTCGGTGGGGGGGGAGCTCCTACAATGAGCAGTTCTTC. Translated: CASSRWGGSSYNEQFF.

The rearrangement joins TRBV25-1 to TRBJ1-1; D is unclear. The CDR3 has 14 amino acids. V lost 5 bases and J lost 2, with 12 bases in between. Per germline, CDR1 MGHDK and CDR2 SYGVNS. DNA of the CDR3: TGTGCCAGCAGTCATTCATCAGGAAACACTGAAGCTTTCTTT. Amino acids: CASSHSSGNTEAFF.

The sample holds one count of this clone. V usage is TRBV20-1 and J usage is TRBJ1-2; TRBD1 agrees at 7 bases. This CDR3 is 11 amino acids long. The V segment lost 5 bases and the J segment 6 bases; nucleotides outside the gene matches: 3. Germline lookup yields CDR1 DFQATT and CDR2 SNEGSKA (reference sequence). The CDR3 loop reads CSALDRDGYTF. The CDR3 DNA follows: TGCAGTGCTCTAGACAGGGATGGCTACACCTTC.

The chain couples TRBV30 to TRBJ1-5; tentative D call: TRBD1 (5 bases). V was trimmed by 0 bases and J by 0 bases, leaving 6 bases between them. CDR1 GTSNPN and CDR2 SVGIG come from the germline V gene (reference sequence). The CDR3 has 14 residues. This CDR3 is CAWSVDNSNQPQHF. CDR3 in DNA: TGTGCCTGGAGTGTGGACAATAGCAATCAGCCCCAGCATTTT.

V is TRBV5-1 and J is TRBJ2-7; D might be TRBD2 (7 bases). Germline V CDR1 and CDR2: SGHRS, YFSETQ. V lost 0 bases, J lost 6 bases, and 13 bases lay in between. This CDR3 has 14 amino acids. Here the CDR3 reads CASSLGGGRSEQYF. The CDR3 DNA sequence: TGCGCCAGCAGCTTGGGGGGGGGCCGAAGCGAGCAGTACTTC.

V is TRBV5-1 and J is TRBJ1-2, with no clear D. Germline loops: CDR1 SGHRS, CDR2 YFSETQ. The CDR3 is 14 amino acids. The ends were cut back, 0 bases at V and 3 bases at J, with 9 bases in the middle. DNA for the CDR3: TGCGCCAGCAGCTTGGGCGGCAACTACTATGGCTACACCTTC. It encodes CASSLGGNYYGYTF. Variable domain in full (rest from reference TRBV5-1 and TRBJ1-2): KAGVTQTPRYLIKTRGQQVTLSCSPISGHRSVSWYQQTPGQGLQFLFEYFSETQRNKGNFPGRFSGRQFSNSRSEMNVSTLELGDSALYLCASSLGGNYYGYTFGSGTRLTVV.

This rearrangement joins TRBV30 to TRBJ1-1; 7 bases agree with TRBD1. The CDR3 totals 12 residues. Germline assignment: CDR1 GTSNPN and CDR2 SVGIG (reference sequence). V was pared by 2 bases and J by 9 bases, with 6 bases of the junction left unmatched. The CDR3 spells CAWSREGGKAFF. The CDR3 DNA reads as TGTGCCTGGAGTAGGGAAGGGGGCAAAGCTTTCTTT.

This clone was picked up one time. The genes are TRBV9 and TRBJ2-2; 11 positions agree with TRBD1. The CDR3 contains 16 residues. Germline lookup yields CDR1 SGDLS and CDR2 YYNGEE. The junction had 15 bases not matched to a gene; V was cut back by 10 bases and J by 7 bases. The CDR3 protein is CADRDLDRGRDGELFF. The CDR3 nucleotides are TGTGCCGACCGGGATTTGGACAGGGGGCGCGACGGGGAGCTGTTTTTT.

The rearrangement uses TRBV5-1 and TRBJ1-1; 8 bases are a match to TRBD1. This CDR3 spans 13 amino acids. Germline-derived CDR1 and CDR2 are SGHRS and YFSETQ. The J segment lost 10 bases and the V segment lost 4 bases, leaving 9 bases of the junction unmatched. In nucleotides, the CDR3 is TGCGCCAGCAGCGAGGACAGGGCTGGTGTAGCTTTCTTT. This gives the protein CASSEDRAGVAFF.